The 6 T cell receptor beta chains given below trace back to one sample, sequenced in a study of molecular identifiers for immune sequencing clone quantification. Using its own MiXCR run on the PCR reads, TCRdb lists one record per CDR3 protein. The table includes about 97,000 distinct CDR3 sequences, less than 35% detected once. Material for sequencing was naive CD8+ T cells from blood, with Jurkat cell RNA spiked in. Subset indicated: FACS-sorted CD8+CD4-CCR7+CD45RA+ naive T cells. The receptor set was obtained from a human donor in good health. Some libraries in this study had Jurkat cell RNA spiked in.

This clonotype was picked up many times. The V and J genes are TRBV2 and TRBJ2-3; TRBD2 matches 12 bases. This CDR3 region has 14 residues. Trimming took 6 bases from V and 4 from J; bases not matched to a gene: 2. Per the germline V gene, CDR1 is SNHLY and CDR2 is FYNNEI. CDR3 sequence (DNA): TGTGCCAGCAGGACTAGCGGGAGTCCAGATACGCAGTATTTT. It codes for CASRTSGSPDTQYF.

This clonotype was counted many times. The chain carries TRBV14 and TRBJ2-5; D remains unclear. Germline loops: CDR1 SGHDN, CDR2 FVKESK. V was cut by 3 bases and J by 5 bases, with 10 bases left in between. The CDR3 is 13 residues long. CDR3 protein: CASSQWHGETQYF. DNA for the CDR3: TGTGCCAGCAGCCAGTGGCACGGGGAGACCCAGTACTTC.

The chain has TRBV15 and TRBJ2-2; 8 bases align to TRBD1. From germline, CDR1 is LNHNV and CDR2 YYDKDF (reference sequence). V shed 6 bases, J shed 4 bases, and the junction held 7 bases outside the gene matches. The CDR3 spans 15 residues. CDR3 DNA: TGTGCCACCAGGGAGACAGGGGCGGGCACCGGGGAGCTGTTTTTT. Encoded protein: CATRETGAGTGELFF. Full variable domain (outside the CDR3, taken from reference TRBV15 and TRBJ2-2): DAMVIQNPRYQVTQFGKPVTLSCSQTLNHNVMYWYQQKSSQAPKLLFHYYDKDFNNEADTPDNFQSRRPNTSFCFLDIRSPGLGDTAMYLCATRETGAGTGELFFGEGSRLTVL.

In its sample, this clonotype was seen many times. As DNA, the CDR3 is TGTGCCAGCAGTCGGGTCGCGGGAGTAGACGAGCAGTACTTC. It translates to CASSRVAGVDEQYF. The chain combines TRBV27 with TRBJ2-7; 7 bases map to TRBD2. The CDR3 has 14 residues. CDR1 and CDR2 (germline): MNHEY, SMNVEV (reference sequence). The V gene end was trimmed by 5 bases and the J gene end by 5 bases; junction bases not matched to a gene: 9.

The table lists this clonotype with a few counts. This sequence joins TRBV5-4 and TRBJ1-1, with D perhaps TRBD1 (5 bases). There are 13 residues in the CDR3. Trimming left V 2 bases short and J 0 bases short, with 5 bases between. Germline V gene sequence: CDR1 SGHNT, CDR2 YYREEE (reference sequence). The CDR3 nucleotides read TGTGCCAGCAGCTTAGGGGTGAACACTGAAGCTTTCTTT. This gives the protein CASSLGVNTEAFF.

This clonotype was seen a handful of times. The chain joins TRBV7-3 to TRBJ2-1, with 9 bases identical to TRBD2. This CDR3 region has 15 residues. Trimming cost V 4 bases and J 7 bases; bases outside gene matches: 8. Germline-derived CDR1 and CDR2 are SGHTA and FQGTGA. CDR3 protein: CASSYLAGIFNEQFF. Written as DNA, the CDR3 is TGTGCCAGCAGCTATCTAGCGGGGATCTTTAATGAGCAGTTCTTC. The full variable domain, with the rest looked up from reference TRBV7-3 and TRBJ2-1, is GAGVSQTPSNKVTEKGKYVELRCDPISGHTALYWYRQSLGQGPEFLIYFQGTGAADDSGLPNDRFFAVRPEGSVSTLKIQRTERGDSAVYLCASSYLAGIFNEQFFGPGTRLTVL.